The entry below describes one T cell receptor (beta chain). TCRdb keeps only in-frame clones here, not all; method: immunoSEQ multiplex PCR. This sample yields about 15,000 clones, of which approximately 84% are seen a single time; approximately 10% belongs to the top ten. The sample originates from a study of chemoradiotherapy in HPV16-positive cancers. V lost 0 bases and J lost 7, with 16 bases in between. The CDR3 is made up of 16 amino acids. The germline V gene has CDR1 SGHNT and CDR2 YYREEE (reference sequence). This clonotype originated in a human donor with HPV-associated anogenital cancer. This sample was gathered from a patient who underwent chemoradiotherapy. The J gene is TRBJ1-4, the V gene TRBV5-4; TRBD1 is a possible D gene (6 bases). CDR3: CASSLDGGALGEKLFF. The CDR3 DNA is TGTGCCAGCAGCTTGGATGGGGGGGCCTTGGGTGAAAAACTGTTTTTT.